This entry lists 10 T cell receptor beta chains sequenced from one sample in a study of vaccination and CD4 T cells after COVID-19. Oncomine TCR Beta short-read sequencing was applied to DNA from cultured CD4+ T cells. TCRdb re-called the PCR reads with MiXCR, one entry per CDR3 protein. The sample has fewer than 4,500 distinct CDR3 sequences, roughly 37% seen once; the top ten hold around 29%. The treatment denotes: roughly ten-day PBMC culture with coronavirus spike peptide pools or control peptides (ViraFEST assay). The antigens these receptors bind are not known. Sequencing was carried out using CD4+ T cells from blood, cultured in vitro. Receptor source: a human donor who had recovered from COVID-19.

This sequence joins TRBV20-1 and TRBJ1-4; D call uncertain. The CDR3 consists of 14 residues. The V and J ends lost 5 bases and 0 bases respectively, with 10 bases between them. The germline V gene encodes CDR1 DFQATT and CDR2 SNEGSKA (reference sequence). Here the CDR3 reads CSAFHTPTNEKLFF. In DNA, the CDR3 is TGCAGTGCTTTCCACACACCAACTAATGAAAAACTGTTTTTT.

The V call is TRBV19, the J call TRBJ2-5; D perhaps matches TRBD2 (6 bases). This CDR3 region has 14 residues. Germline lookup yields CDR1 LNHDA and CDR2 SQIVND (reference sequence). Trimming shortened V by 4 bases and J by 2 bases, and 11 bases separated the two germline ends. The CDR3 protein is CASSSGTVQETQYF. In DNA form, the CDR3 reads TGTGCCAGTAGTAGCGGGACTGTGCAAGAGACCCAGTACTTC.

This chain connects TRBV2 to TRBJ1-6; D is undetermined. The CDR3 is made up of 15 amino acids. Germline V gene lookup returns CDR1 SNHLY and CDR2 FYNNEI. V was trimmed by 7 bases and J by 7 bases, leaving 17 bases between them. CDR3 residues: CASTPTDHGNSPLHF. As DNA, the CDR3 is TGTGCCAGCACCCCTACAGACCATGGGAATTCACCCCTCCACTTT.

The chain recombines TRBV6-1 with TRBJ1-5; TRBD1 agrees at 8 bases. The germline V gene encodes CDR1 MNHNS and CDR2 SASEGT. This CDR3 comprises 18 residues. V was pared by 5 bases and J by 1 base, with 13 bases of the junction left unmatched. This CDR3 is CASSTPGQGASSNQPQHF. The CDR3 DNA reads as TGTGCCAGCAGTACCCCGGGCCAGGGGGCATCGAGCAATCAGCCCCAGCATTTT.

J is TRBJ2-7 and V is TRBV18; D ambiguous. Germline CDR1 reads KGHSH; CDR2 reads LQKENI. Trimming left V 3 bases short and J 0 bases short, with 9 bases between. There are 14 residues in the CDR3. CDR3 nucleotide sequence: TGTGCCAGCTCACCGTTTCAGCCCTCCTACGAGCAGTACTTC. Protein: CASSPFQPSYEQYF.

The CDR3 reads CASSLRQGAGGYTF. CDR3 nucleotides: TGTGCCAGCAGCTTAAGGCAGGGGGCAGGAGGCTACACCTTC. The chain couples TRBV5-4 to TRBJ1-2, with 8 positions matching TRBD1. CDR1 is SGHNT and CDR2 is YYREEE in the germline V gene (reference sequence). The J segment lost 8 bases and the V segment lost 2 bases, leaving 8 bases of the junction unmatched. CDR3 length: 14 amino acids.

This clonotype was counted between two and nine times. V is TRBV5-1 and J is TRBJ2-3; 14 positions agree with TRBD2. The germline gives CDR1 SGHRS, CDR2 YFSETQ. The CDR3 is made up of 15 amino acids. Unmatched junction bases numbered 5, after V lost 7 bases and J lost 4 bases. The CDR3 loop reads CASWTSGGSADTQYF. Written as DNA, the CDR3 is TGCGCCAGCTGGACTAGCGGGGGGTCCGCAGATACGCAGTATTTT.

This clonotype has only one observation. V gene TRBV30 combines with J gene TRBJ1-2, with D maybe TRBD1 (5 bases). V was cut by 2 bases and J by 6 bases, with 19 bases left in between. CDR3 length equals 15 residues. Looked up from germline, CDR1 is GTSNPN and CDR2 is SVGIG (reference sequence). CDR3 sequence reads: CAWSPLRGRVNGYTF. CDR3 nucleotides: TGTGCCTGGAGTCCCCTCCGGGGCAGGGTTAATGGCTACACCTTC.

This chain links TRBV29-1 with TRBJ1-1, with 9 bases aligning to TRBD1. This CDR3 spans 12 amino acids. Germline CDR1 SQVTM, CDR2 ANQGSEA. J was trimmed by 10 bases and V by 6 bases; bases with no gene match: 9. CDR3 protein: CSVVRQGEIAFF. DNA of the CDR3: TGCAGCGTGGTGAGACAGGGGGAGATAGCTTTCTTT.

The V call is TRBV20-1, the J call TRBJ2-3, with 13 bases lining up with TRBD2. Per the germline V gene, CDR1 is DFQATT and CDR2 is SNEGSKA (reference sequence). The CDR3 sequence is 18 residues long. Germline trimming cut 2 bases from V and 1 base from J; bases unmatched to any gene: 9. The CDR3 spells CSARPGLAGALGTDTQYF. The CDR3 nucleotides are TGCAGTGCTAGACCCGGACTAGCGGGGGCCCTCGGCACAGATACGCAGTATTTT.